These 25 T cell receptor beta chains were all obtained from the same sample, sequenced in a study of T cells in Graves' hyperthyroidism and ophthalmopathy. Amplification of TCR beta CDR3 regions used RNA as the template. First-round RT-PCR targeting the TCR CDR3 was performed with the HTBI primer set. TCRdb reprocessed the multiplex PCR reads with MiXCR, giving one entry per CDR3 protein. Of some 380,000 distinct CDR3 sequences in the sample, approximately 13% were seen once. Input material: blood. These TCRs come from a man aged 25-45 years with Graves' hyperthyroidism that later progressed to Graves' ophthalmopathy.

There are many counts of this clonotype. The rearrangement joins TRBV28 to TRBJ1-1, with D unresolved. Germline V gene lookup returns CDR1 MDHEN and CDR2 SYDVKM. The length of the CDR3 is 15 residues. The V end lost 6 bases, the J end lost 1 base, and 15 bases lay between the germline ends. CDR3 sequence: CASSPPAVPNTEAFF. The CDR3 DNA follows: TGTGCCAGCAGCCCACCTGCGGTACCGAACACTGAAGCTTTCTTT.

This clonotype was picked up a small number of times. The DNA for the CDR3 is TGTGCCAGTAGTATGTCTTCGGGGACAGAGACCCAGTACTTC. The encoded protein is CASSMSSGTETQYF. The chain recombines TRBV19 with TRBJ2-5; D possibly uses TRBD1 or TRBD2 (5 bases each). CDR1 and CDR2 (germline): LNHDA, SQIVND (reference sequence). Trimming pared 3 bases from V and 4 bases from J, leaving 12 bases between. The CDR3 totals 14 residues.

There are a few counts of this clonotype. The V and J genes are TRBV11-3 and TRBJ2-3, with D perhaps matching TRBD2 (6 bases). Trimming pared 3 bases from V and 4 bases from J, leaving 14 bases between. The CDR3 totals 15 residues. Germline V lookup: CDR1 SGHNT, CDR2 YENEEA. Written as DNA, the CDR3 is TGTGCCAGCAGCTTTTCAGCGGGCCCCGCAGATACGCAGTATTTT. This sequence encodes CASSFSAGPADTQYF.

In this sample, this clonotype turned up a few times. The chain has TRBV28 and TRBJ2-7; 7 bases are a match to TRBD2. J gave up 4 bases and V 7 bases, and 10 bases lay outside the gene matches. Germline loops: CDR1 MDHEN, CDR2 SYDVKM. The CDR3 contains 14 residues. CDR3 in amino acids: CASTPGGLLYEQYF. The CDR3 DNA sequence: TGTGCCAGCACCCCGGGGGGACTTTTATACGAGCAGTACTTC.

This clonotype has more than one count but fewer than ten. V usage is TRBV12-3 or TRBV12-4 and J usage is TRBJ1-5; no clear D. V dropped 5 bases and J dropped 1 base, with 9 bases sitting between them. The CDR3 extends over 14 amino acids. The CDR3 DNA reads TGTGCCAGCAGTGGGGTGAGGAGCAATCAGCCCCAGCATTTT. Amino acid sequence: CASSGVRSNQPQHF.

The table lists this clonotype with a few counts. The J gene is TRBJ2-7, the V gene TRBV20-1; D possibly corresponds to TRBD2 (7 bases). Germline loops: CDR1 DFQATT, CDR2 SNEGSKA (reference sequence). V lost 0 bases and J 2 bases, leaving 14 bases between the germline ends. CDR3 length: 15 residues. The chain's CDR3 is CSAREFGGRTYEQYF. The CDR3 DNA reads TGCAGTGCTAGAGAATTCGGGGGGCGAACCTACGAGCAGTACTTC.

The chain uses TRBV15 and TRBJ2-1; D not resolved. CDR3 length: 12 residues. Looked up from germline, CDR1 is LNHNV and CDR2 is YYDKDF (reference sequence). The V end lost 1 base, the J end lost 7 bases, and 5 bases lay between the germline ends. Here the CDR3 DNA reads TGTGCCACCAGCAGAGTAGGGAATGAGCAGTTCTTC. Translation: CATSRVGNEQFF.

In this sample, this clonotype turned up a few times. This chain connects TRBV18 to TRBJ1-1; TRBD1 is a possible D gene (6 bases). Trimming pared 2 bases from V and 1 base from J, leaving 14 bases between. The CDR3 runs 16 residues. Germline CDR1 and CDR2: KGHSH and LQKENI. CDR3 in amino acids: CASSPNVGGWNTEAFF. The CDR3, as DNA: TGTGCCAGCTCACCAAATGTTGGGGGCTGGAACACTGAAGCTTTCTTT. Full variable domain (rest looked up from reference TRBV18 and TRBJ1-1): NAGVMQNPRHLVRRRGQEARLRCSPMKGHSHVYWYRQLPEEGLKFMVYLQKENIIDESGMPKERFSAEFPKEGPSILRIQQVVRGDSAAYFCASSPNVGGWNTEAFFGQGTRLTVV.

This clonotype was counted at least ten times. The J gene is TRBJ1-4, the V gene TRBV6-1, with 9 nucleotides matching TRBD1. The CDR3 is made up of 16 amino acids. Trimming cost V 4 bases and J 5 bases; bases outside gene matches: 8. The germline gives CDR1 MNHNS, CDR2 SASEGT. The CDR3 nucleotides are TGTGCCAGCAGTGCTGAACTGGGACAGGGAAATGAAAAACTGTTTTTT. Amino acid sequence: CASSAELGQGNEKLFF.

This clonotype was counted at least ten times. The rearrangement joins TRBV11-2 to TRBJ2-7, with D perhaps matching TRBD1 or TRBD2 (5 bases each). CDR3 length equals 12 residues. Trimming took off 5 bases at V and 8 bases at J, with 13 bases between the two ends. The germline gives CDR1 SGHAT, CDR2 FQNNGV. DNA of the CDR3: TGTGCCAGCAGCCCGGGACGAGAAAAGCAGTACTTC. It yields the protein CASSPGREKQYF.

In its sample, this clonotype was seen many times. The rearrangement joins TRBV6-1 to TRBJ2-7; TRBD2 matches 8 bases. Germline CDR1 is MNHNS and CDR2 is SASEGT. This CDR3 is built from 14 residues. The V segment lost 7 bases and the J segment 7 bases; nucleotides outside the gene matches: 12. CDR3 region: CASIRGGGPGEQYF. For the CDR3, the DNA is TGTGCCAGCATCAGGGGCGGGGGGCCGGGAGAGCAGTACTTC.

This clonotype was observed a handful of times. The rearrangement joins TRBV11-2 to TRBJ1-4, with 7 bases that match TRBD1. The CDR3 spans 15 residues. Germline CDR1 is SGHAT and CDR2 is FQNNGV. The ends lost 4 bases at V and 5 bases at J; junction bases unmatched: 7. DNA of the CDR3: TGTGCCAGCAGCTGGGGGACAGTCGGAAATGAAAAACTGTTTTTT. Its protein is CASSWGTVGNEKLFF. The full variable domain, its missing parts supplied by reference TRBV11-2 and TRBJ1-4, is EAGVAQSPRYKIIEKRQSVAFWCNPISGHATLYWYQQILGQGPKLLIQFQNNGVVDDSQLPKDRFSAERLKGVDSTLKIQPAKLEDSAVYLCASSWGTVGNEKLFFGSGTQLSVL.

This clonotype was seen many times. The chain employs TRBV5-1 and TRBJ1-2; possibly TRBD1 for D (5 bases). CDR1 SGHRS and CDR2 YFSETQ come from the germline V gene. V gave up 4 bases and J gave up 2 bases, with 15 bases separating them. The CDR3 covers 15 residues. The CDR3 sequence: CASSLGLGQNYGYTF. DNA for the CDR3: TGCGCCAGCAGCCTGGGACTGGGGCAGAACTATGGCTACACCTTC.

The chain combines TRBV5-6 with TRBJ2-5, with TRBD2 matching over 11 bases. Looked up from germline, CDR1 is SGHDT and CDR2 is YYEEEE. This CDR3 is built from 17 residues. The V segment lost 4 bases and the J segment 5 bases; nucleotides outside the gene matches: 13. Written as DNA, the CDR3 is TGTGCCAGCAGCGCCTATTTAGCGGGGGGGCTCGTGGAGACCCAGTACTTC. As protein: CASSAYLAGGLVETQYF.

This clonotype was picked up many times. CDR3 region: CASSLSGGHTDTQYF. The CDR3 DNA follows: TGTGCCAGCAGTCTTAGCGGGGGCCACACAGATACGCAGTATTTT. This chain connects TRBV6-1 to TRBJ2-3; 9 nucleotides line up with TRBD2. This CDR3 comprises 15 residues. J lost 2 bases, V lost 5 bases, and 5 bases had no gene match. CDR1 is MNHNS and CDR2 is SASEGT in the germline V gene.

This clonotype showed up just a few times. The chain links TRBV2 to TRBJ1-2; 11 bases fit TRBD1. The CDR3 sequence is 17 residues long. Germline CDR1 reads SNHLY; CDR2 reads FYNNEI. Unmatched junction bases numbered 9, after V lost 4 bases and J lost 2 bases. The CDR3 region is CASSVHPGQGVNYGYTF. CDR3 DNA sequence: TGTGCCAGCAGTGTCCATCCGGGACAGGGGGTAAACTATGGCTACACCTTC.

CDR3 DNA: TGTGCCAGCAGTTGGGGTCGGGGCGGCTACACCTTC. This translates into CASSWGRGGYTF. The chain is built from TRBV14 and TRBJ1-2, with D maybe TRBD1 (5 bases). The germline V and J ends were trimmed by 6 bases and 8 bases, with 13 bases remaining between them. Germline assignment: CDR1 SGHDN and CDR2 FVKESK. The CDR3 spans 12 residues. The variable domain in full, with the rest retrieved from reference TRBV14 and TRBJ1-2, is EAGVTQFPSHSVIEKGQTVTLRCDPISGHDNLYWYRRVMGKEIKFLLHFVKESKQDESGMPNNRFLAERTGGTYSTLKVQPAELEDSGVYFCASSWGRGGYTFGSGTRLTVV.

As to this clonotype: A much larger clone sits a single nucleotide away, making a read error possible. In this CDR3 the conserved last residue, phenylalanine or tryptophan, is missing, so a read error is likely. This chain joins TRBV28 and TRBJ2-5; D not certain. V lost 2 bases and J 1 base, leaving 14 bases between the germline ends. The CDR3 covers 16 residues. The germline V gene has CDR1 MDHEN and CDR2 SYDVKM. In DNA, the CDR3 is TGTGCCAGCAGTTTAGGCCACCGGAACTTCCAAGAGACCCAGTACTCC. Encoded protein: CASSLGHRNFQETQYS.

The CDR3 spells CASSQGAGREQYF. The CDR3 DNA sequence: TGCGCCAGCAGCCAAGGGGCGGGCAGGGAGCAGTACTTC. The V and J genes are TRBV4-1 and TRBJ2-7, with D possibly matching TRBD2 (5 bases). Trimming took 1 base from V and 7 from J, leaving 11 bases between them. The CDR3 covers 13 residues. Germline V gives CDR1 MGHRA, CDR2 YSYEKL.

This clonotype turned up a few times. V gene TRBV5-1 combines with J gene TRBJ1-4; 8 nucleotides align to TRBD1. The trim removed 3 bases at V and 7 bases at J, leaving 11 bases unmatched. This CDR3 is 16 amino acids long. Germline CDR1 reads SGHRS; CDR2 reads YFSETQ. CDR3 residues: CASSSGRGQGIEKLFF. The CDR3 DNA is TGCGCCAGCAGCTCCGGCAGGGGGCAGGGAATTGAAAAACTGTTTTTT.

V is TRBV7-2 and J is TRBJ2-1, with 11 positions matching TRBD2. Trimming cost V 1 base and J 5 bases; bases outside gene matches: 7. This CDR3 region has 17 residues. Germline V CDR1 and CDR2: SGHTA, FQGNSA. The chain's CDR3 is CASSLVPSGGTHNEQFF. CDR3 nucleotide sequence: TGTGCCAGCAGCTTAGTCCCTAGCGGGGGGACCCACAATGAGCAGTTCTTC.

At least ten counts were recorded for this clonotype. This sequence joins TRBV6-1 and TRBJ1-5; 9 bases are a match to TRBD1. V lost 7 bases, J lost 3 bases, and 7 bases stayed unmatched. This CDR3 spans 15 amino acids. Germline CDR1 and CDR2: MNHNS and SASEGT. The CDR3 sequence is CASTLGTGHNQPQHF. CDR3 nucleotides: TGTGCCAGCACCCTGGGGACAGGGCACAATCAGCCCCAGCATTTT.

There are many counts of this clonotype. The genes are TRBV20-1 and TRBJ2-5, with unresolved D. This CDR3 has 12 amino acids. The germline gives CDR1 DFQATT, CDR2 SNEGSKA (reference sequence). V lost 3 bases to trimming and J lost 5 bases, with 10 bases between them. In DNA, the CDR3 is TGCAGTGCTAGTAAGGGTTGGGAGACCCAGTACTTC. This sequence encodes CSASKGWETQYF.

This chain connects TRBV27 to TRBJ2-1; D is possibly TRBD2 (5 bases). Trimming took off 9 bases at V and 3 bases at J, with 24 bases between the two ends. Germline assignment: CDR1 MNHEY and CDR2 SMNVEV (reference sequence). This CDR3 has 17 amino acids. DNA for the CDR3: TGTGCCAGTGGTCTATACACCGGGATAGGGTACTACAATGAGCAGTTCTTC. Encoded protein: CASGLYTGIGYYNEQFF.

The gene calls are TRBV6-6 and TRBJ2-3; 9 bases line up with TRBD2. The V and J ends lost 0 bases and 6 bases, in that order; junction bases with no gene match: 10. Germline lookup yields CDR1 MNHNY and CDR2 SVGAGI (reference sequence). The CDR3 loop spans 17 amino acids. CDR3 nucleotides: TGTGCCAGCAGTTACTCGATTAATAGCGGGGGCGGGGATACGCAGTATTTT. It translates to CASSYSINSGGGDTQYF.